Listed here are 24 T cell receptor beta chains from one sample, sequenced in a study of identical twins. TCRdb re-derived calls from the 5' RACE reads in MiXCR, one entry per CDR3 protein. The repertoire holds a few hundred thousand distinct CDR3 sequences, with approximately 9.6% as singletons. These data were also reused for a study on yellow fever vaccine responses in identical twins.

Sequencing was carried out using PBMCs. All receptors derive from a woman aged 18 to 35 in good health.

This clonotype was seen more than once but under ten times. This chain uses TRBV7-2 with TRBJ2-1; D unresolved. Trimming shortened V by 3 bases and J by 6 bases, and 9 bases separated the two germline ends. The CDR3 totals 13 residues. Germline CDR1 and CDR2: SGHTA and FQGNSA. The CDR3 bases are TGTGCCAGCAGCTTGGCGGTGCCCAATGAGCAGTTCTTC. Translated, it gives CASSLAVPNEQFF.

This clonotype was seen more than once but under ten times. The chain uses TRBV2 and TRBJ2-3; 10 bases fit TRBD2. This CDR3 comprises 16 residues. Germline V gene lookup returns CDR1 SNHLY and CDR2 FYNNEI. After removal of 1 base from V and 4 bases from J, the junction contained 5 bases not matched to a gene. The CDR3 region is CASSEVLAGEADTQYF. CDR3 sequence (DNA): TGTGCCAGCAGTGAAGTCCTAGCGGGGGAGGCAGATACGCAGTATTTT.

The table lists this clonotype with many counts. The chain recombines TRBV7-6 with TRBJ2-7, with D unresolved. With 5 bases removed from V and 5 bases from J, the gap between germline ends came to 16 bases. In germline, CDR1 is SGHVS, CDR2 FNYEAQ. The CDR3 runs to 14 residues. In DNA form, the CDR3 reads TGTGCCAGCAGCCCGGACCGGCTTCCCCACGAGCAGTACTTC. Translating gives CASSPDRLPHEQYF.

This CDR3 is CAISAIGQPQHF. Written as DNA, the CDR3 is TGTGCCATCAGTGCGATCGGTCAGCCCCAGCATTTT. This rearrangement joins TRBV10-3 to TRBJ1-5; unclear D gene. Trimming took off 4 bases at V and 6 bases at J, with 7 bases between the two ends. The CDR3 has 12 residues. From germline, CDR1 is ENHRY and CDR2 SYGVKD.

This clonotype was picked up many times. This chain uses TRBV25-1 with TRBJ2-3; 7 bases are a match to TRBD2. Germline-derived CDR1 and CDR2 are MGHDK and SYGVNS. The junction had 11 bases not matched to a gene; V was cut back by 5 bases and J by 3 bases. The CDR3 sequence is 16 residues long. The CDR3 DNA reads TGTGCCAGCAGTCCGCCCGCCCCGGGGGGTACAGATACGCAGTATTTT. As protein: CASSPPAPGGTDTQYF.

The chain couples TRBV10-3 to TRBJ2-7; 7 positions match TRBD1. The CDR3 has 15 amino acids. Germline loops: CDR1 ENHRY, CDR2 SYGVKD. J gave up 6 bases and V 0 bases, and 8 bases lay outside the gene matches. The DNA for the CDR3 is TGTGCCATCAGTGAGTCCAGGGGACAGAGGAGCGAGCAGTACTTC. Its translation: CAISESRGQRSEQYF.

This clonotype was counted only a few times. The J gene is TRBJ2-7, the V gene TRBV7-9, with D possibly being TRBD1 or TRBD2 (5 bases each). Germline V gene data show CDR1 as SEHNR and CDR2 as FQNEAQ (reference sequence). V was cut by 5 bases and J by 2 bases, with 19 bases left in between. The CDR3 runs 16 residues. The CDR3 protein is CASSLKRGEAAYEQYF. The CDR3 DNA reads as TGTGCCAGCAGCCTTAAGAGGGGAGAGGCTGCCTACGAGCAGTACTTC.

This clonotype turned up a few times. The genes are TRBV20-1 and TRBJ2-5; D is undetermined. V was trimmed by 3 bases and J by 1 base, leaving 9 bases between them. The CDR3 runs 13 residues. Germline V gene sequence: CDR1 DFQATT, CDR2 SNEGSKA (reference sequence). DNA for the CDR3: TGCAGTGCTAGTCTCCCCCCCCAAGAGACCCAGTACTTC. This codes for CSASLPPQETQYF.

V and J are TRBV20-1 and TRBJ2-1, with 9 nucleotides matching TRBD2. This CDR3 contains 16 residues. Unmatched junction bases numbered 13, after V lost 0 bases and J lost 10 bases. Germline V gene data show CDR1 as DFQATT and CDR2 as SNEGSKA (reference sequence). CDR3 in DNA: TGCAGTGCTAGAGATCCGCTAGCGGGAAGACTACAGGAGCAGTTCTTC. Its protein is CSARDPLAGRLQEQFF.

This chain uses TRBV5-1 with TRBJ2-1, with D hard to call. Germline V gene lookup returns CDR1 SGHRS and CDR2 YFSETQ. The CDR3 spans 16 residues. V lost 1 base, J lost 2 bases, and 13 bases lay in between. CDR3 in DNA: TGCGCCAGCAGCTTGTCGCCTGCGCCAGCCTACAATGAGCAGTTCTTC. Protein product: CASSLSPAPAYNEQFF. The variable domain in full, completed from reference TRBV5-1 and TRBJ2-1, reads KAGVTQTPRYLIKTRGQQVTLSCSPISGHRSVSWYQQTPGQGLQFLFEYFSETQRNKGNFPGRFSGRQFSNSRSEMNVSTLELGDSALYLCASSLSPAPAYNEQFFGPGTRLTVL.

This clonotype was seen a few times. The rearrangement uses TRBV29-1 and TRBJ2-1, with D hard to call. CDR1 SQVTM and CDR2 ANQGSEA come from the germline V gene. The ends were cut back, 7 bases at V and 7 bases at J, with 8 bases in the middle. The CDR3 spans 10 residues. As DNA, the CDR3 is TGCAGCGGGTGGGTTAATGAGCAGTTCTTC. It is translated as CSGWVNEQFF.

This clonotype was picked up many times. The chain uses TRBV7-2 and TRBJ2-1; a weak D match, TRBD2 (5 bases). CDR1 is SGHTA, CDR2 FQGNSA, per germline. The V end lost 4 bases, the J end lost 5 bases, and 21 bases lay between the germline ends. The CDR3 totals 17 residues. DNA of the CDR3: TGTGCCAGCAGCTCAGCATTTGGTAGCGTCATCCACAATGAGCAGTTCTTC. Translation: CASSSAFGSVIHNEQFF.

In its sample, this clonotype was seen a few times. The chain is built from TRBV6-1 and TRBJ1-5; 7 bases align to TRBD1. Looked up from germline, CDR1 is MNHNS and CDR2 is SASEGT. V shed 7 bases, J shed 5 bases, and the junction held 14 bases outside the gene matches. The length of the CDR3 is 16 residues. DNA for the CDR3: TGTGCCAGCATATCGGCGGCAGGGGGTGGATATCAGCCCCAGCATTTT. This translates into CASISAAGGGYQPQHF.

The DNA of the CDR3 is TGCGCCAGCAGCTTGGCCGTCGACCCCCGAAACACCGGGGAGCTGTTTTTT. Amino acids: CASSLAVDPRNTGELFF. The genes are TRBV5-1 and TRBJ2-2; D is ambiguous. CDR3 length: 17 residues. Per the germline V gene, CDR1 is SGHRS and CDR2 is YFSETQ. V shed 0 bases and J shed 2 bases, with 14 bases lying between them.

This chain links TRBV28 with TRBJ1-5; TRBD1 matches at 7 bases. The CDR3 extends over 17 amino acids. With 6 bases clipped from V and 3 bases from J, the junction kept 14 bases outside the gene matches. CDR1 is MDHEN and CDR2 is SYDVKM in the germline V gene. CDR3 sequence (DNA): TGTGCCAGCAGATCTTATCGAAAGGGGGCGGACAATCAGCCCCAGCATTTT. The encoded protein is CASRSYRKGADNQPQHF.

This clonotype has only a few counts. The genes are TRBV29-1 and TRBJ2-1; 10 bases agree with TRBD2. The CDR3 has 15 residues. Trimming removed 7 bases from V and 4 bases from J; junction bases left unmatched: 10. Germline V CDR1 and CDR2: SQVTM, ANQGSEA. This CDR3 is CSARNQAGGYNEQFF. DNA for the CDR3: TGCAGCGCCCGAAACCAAGCGGGAGGGTACAATGAGCAGTTCTTC.

The table lists this clonotype with many counts. The rearrangement uses TRBV12-3 or TRBV12-4 and TRBJ2-1; TRBD1 agrees at 9 bases. This CDR3 is 14 amino acids long. V was pared by 2 bases and J by 8 bases, with 4 bases of the junction left unmatched. The chain's CDR3 is CASSLWDRADEQFF. Here the CDR3 DNA reads TGTGCCAGCAGTTTATGGGACAGGGCGGATGAGCAGTTCTTC.

This clonotype occurred many times. This rearrangement joins TRBV12-3 or TRBV12-4 to TRBJ2-2; D is ambiguous. V lost 2 bases and J lost 0, with 7 bases in between. This CDR3 region has 15 residues. The CDR3 DNA sequence: TGTGCCAGCAGTTTAAGACTCCCGAACACCGGGGAGCTGTTTTTT. Amino acids: CASSLRLPNTGELFF.

The sample holds a few counts of this clonotype. This chain uses TRBV6-4 with TRBJ2-7; possible D gene TRBD2, 6 bases. Trimming removed 6 bases at V and 3 bases at J, with 21 bases between. The CDR3 runs to 16 residues. Per the germline V gene, CDR1 is MRHNA and CDR2 is SNTAGT. CDR3 coding DNA: TGTGCCAGCAGCGCGAACCGGGACTTGGATTGCTACGAGCAGTACTTC. It encodes CASSANRDLDCYEQYF.

The chain combines TRBV7-6 with TRBJ2-1, with D tentatively TRBD1 (6 bases). Germline V lookup: CDR1 SGHVS, CDR2 FNYEAQ. V was cut by 5 bases and J by 8 bases, with 16 bases left in between. CDR3 length: 14 residues. CDR3 amino acids: CASSDGQWGYEQFF. The CDR3 DNA reads as TGTGCCAGCAGCGACGGACAGTGGGGCTATGAGCAGTTCTTC.

The table lists this clonotype with a few counts. The rearrangement joins TRBV29-1 to TRBJ2-1; D perhaps matches TRBD2 (7 bases). V was clipped by 4 bases and J by 8 bases, with 15 bases between them. From germline, CDR1 is SQVTM and CDR2 ANQGSEA. The CDR3 covers 13 residues. The CDR3 sequence is CSVGRWGGHEQFF. The DNA for the CDR3 is TGCAGCGTTGGTCGTTGGGGGGGCCATGAGCAGTTCTTC.

This clonotype appeared a few times. The V call is TRBV7-8, the J call TRBJ2-5; TRBD2 matches at 9 bases. This CDR3 is 16 amino acids long. Germline V gene lookup returns CDR1 SGHVS and CDR2 FQNEAQ. J was trimmed by 5 bases and V by 1 base; bases with no gene match: 8. The CDR3 sequence is CASSLGSGGGRETQYF. As DNA, the CDR3 is TGTGCCAGCAGCTTAGGTAGCGGGGGAGGCAGGGAGACCCAGTACTTC.

This chain links TRBV20-1 with TRBJ1-4, with a possible D match to TRBD1 (6 bases). The V gene lost 4 bases and the J gene lost 6 bases, with 24 bases spanning the gap. CDR1 and CDR2 from the germline V gene are DFQATT and SNEGSKA (reference sequence). This CDR3 is built from 17 residues. The CDR3 DNA is TGCAGTGCTACTCTTATGGGGGGCATCACAGGGTATGAAAAACTGTTTTTT. This codes for CSATLMGGITGYEKLFF.

This clonotype was found a few times. The chain has TRBV7-8 and TRBJ2-1; D not resolved. Germline V gene data show CDR1 as SGHVS and CDR2 as FQNEAQ. CDR3 size: 15 residues. The V end lost 5 bases, the J end lost 5 bases, and 16 bases lay between the germline ends. The CDR3 DNA sequence: TGTGCCAGCAGCGTGCAGAATCCGGCACACAATGAGCAGTTCTTC. It is translated as CASSVQNPAHNEQFF. The full variable domain, in which reference TRBV7-8 and TRBJ2-1 provide the parts outside the CDR3, is GAGVSQSPRYKVAKRGQDVALRCDPISGHVSLFWYQQALGQGPEFLTYFQNEAQLDKSGLPSDRFFAERPEGSVSTLKIQRTQQEDSAVYLCASSVQNPAHNEQFFGPGTRLTVL.